Presented here are 5 T cell receptor beta chains from one specimen sequenced in a study of T cell responses to AZD1222 COVID-19 vaccine. Using immunoSEQ multiplex PCR, the repertoire was profiled, and TCRdb retains in-frame clones only, with some absent. The sample gives some 180,000 clones, 70% to 90% of which show up once; roughly 6.5% is in the top ten. Sequencing used peripheral blood, obtained on day 0 of AZD1222 vaccination. These TCRs come from an adult in good health.

The gene calls are TRBV28 and TRBJ1-1, with a weak D call TRBD1 (6 bases). The V end lost 2 bases, the J end lost 0 bases, and 13 bases lay between the germline ends. The germline V gene has CDR1 MDHEN and CDR2 SYDVKM. CDR3 length: 16 amino acids. The CDR3 bases are TGTGCCAGCAGTTTAGTTAGAGGGGGGATGAACACTGAAGCTTTCTTT. This gives the protein CASSLVRGGMNTEAFF.

This clone was observed a handful of times. The J gene is TRBJ2-2, the V gene TRBV3-1 (or the pseudogene TRBV3-2); D gene ambiguous. Germline V lookup: CDR1 LGHDT, CDR2 YNNKEL (reference sequence). The CDR3 covers 12 residues. Trimming pared 4 bases from V and 5 bases from J, leaving 5 bases between. The CDR3 nucleotides are TGTGCCAGCAGCCCGACTACCGGGGAGCTGTTTTTT. Translation: CASSPTTGELFF.

The chain uses TRBV3-1 (or the pseudogene TRBV3-2) and TRBJ2-6, with 7 bases that match TRBD2. The CDR3 loop spans 17 amino acids. Trimming removed 8 bases from V and 0 bases from J; junction bases left unmatched: 10. Germline lookup yields CDR1 LGHDT and CDR2 YNNKEL (reference sequence). The CDR3 nucleotides read TGTGCCAGCTGCCGAGGGGCGGGAGTCTCTGGGGCCAACGTCCTGACTTTC. Translation: CASCRGAGVSGANVLTF.

The chain joins TRBV30 to TRBJ2-3; TRBD1 matches 12 bases. The V gene's germline CDR1 is GTSNPN and CDR2 SVGIG (reference sequence). With 5 bases clipped from V and 5 bases from J, the junction kept 8 bases outside the gene matches. This CDR3 is built from 15 residues. The DNA for the CDR3 is TGTGCCTGGTCCTCGGGACAGGGGGCGAGAGATACGCAGTATTTT. This sequence encodes CAWSSGQGARDTQYF. Using reference TRBV30 and TRBJ2-3 for the parts outside the CDR3, the full variable domain is SQTIHQWPATLVQPVGSPLSLECTVEGTSNPNLYWYRQAAGRGLQLLFYSVGIGQISSEVPQNLSASRPQDRQFILSSKKLLLSDSGFYLCAWSSGQGARDTQYFGPGTRLTVL.

This clone has more than one count but fewer than ten. The chain joins TRBV18 to TRBJ1-2; 8 bases align to TRBD1. CDR1 is KGHSH, CDR2 LQKENI, per germline. The CDR3 sequence is 17 residues long. Trimming took 2 bases from V and 3 from J; bases not matched to a gene: 11. The CDR3 DNA reads TGTGCCAGCTCACCAGAGGGGAGGACAGGGACCTACTATGGCTACACCTTC. This codes for CASSPEGRTGTYYGYTF.